The 30 T cell receptor beta chains in this list originate from one sample, sequenced in a study of T cell responses to AZD1222 COVID-19 vaccine (dated by TCRdb to the early 2020s). The method behind the library was the immunoSEQ multiplex PCR assay. Entries here come from immuneACCESS through TCRdb and include only in-frame sequences with V and J called. Some clones fail to appear in such tables; in the studies checked, an unresolved V gene covers under half of the shortfall, and the cause of the remainder is unknown. The sample table shows more than 150,000 clones, and roughly 91% are seen once. The top ten hold 20% to 30% of the sample. The time point label here, explained by the study, means: about 28 days (+/-7) after the second vaccine dose. Material: peripheral blood, obtained 28 days after the second AZD1222 dose. All receptors derive from an adult who received the AZD1222 COVID-19 vaccine.

The rearrangement uses TRBV6-5 and TRBJ1-5; tentative D call: TRBD1 (5 bases). The germline V and J ends were trimmed by 4 bases and 4 bases, with 14 bases remaining between them. The CDR3 is made up of 15 amino acids. CDR1 MNHEY and CDR2 SVGAGI come from the germline V gene. The CDR3 DNA reads as TGTGCCAGCAGTTCCCGGGACCCTATAAATCAGCCCCAGCATTTT. Its translation is CASSSRDPINQPQHF.

This clone occurred a few times. The chain is built from TRBV24-1 and TRBJ1-2; the D gene is possibly TRBD1 (5 bases). Trimming pared 4 bases from V and 8 bases from J, leaving 16 bases between. The CDR3 consists of 14 residues. CDR1 and CDR2 (germline): KGHDR, SFDVKD. CDR3 sequence (DNA): TGTGCCACCAGTGAAGGTTTCAGGGTTGGAGGCTACACCTTC. Encoded protein: CATSEGFRVGGYTF.

This clone occurred once. This CDR3 is CASSPQGPYQPQHF. The DNA of the CDR3 is TGTGCCAGCTCACCCCAGGGGCCCTACCAGCCCCAGCATTTT. V usage is TRBV18 and J usage is TRBJ1-5; TRBD1 is a possible D gene (6 bases). The CDR3 is 14 residues long. Germline V lookup: CDR1 KGHSH, CDR2 LQKENI. V was shortened by 3 bases and J by 7 bases, with 13 bases between the two germline ends.

The chain recombines TRBV9 with TRBJ1-1, with 7 positions matching TRBD1. CDR3 length: 14 residues. Germline lookup yields CDR1 SGDLS and CDR2 YYNGEE. The ends lost 3 bases at V and 2 bases at J; junction bases unmatched: 4. The CDR3 region has the DNA TGTGCCAGCAGCGCCCAGGGGGGAAACACTGAAGCTTTCTTT. Protein sequence: CASSAQGGNTEAFF.

V gene TRBV7-2 combines with J gene TRBJ2-1; D gene unclear. CDR1 and CDR2 from the germline V gene are SGHTA and FQGNSA. The CDR3 is made up of 15 amino acids. The V gene lost 2 bases and the J gene lost 2 bases, with 10 bases spanning the gap. The CDR3 loop reads CASSLSGPTYNEQFF. Here the CDR3 DNA reads TGTGCCAGCAGCTTAAGTGGGCCCACCTACAATGAGCAGTTCTTC. The whole variable domain, remainder taken from reference TRBV7-2 and TRBJ2-1, is GAGVSQSPSNKVTEKGKDVELRCDPISGHTALYWYRQSLGQGLEFLIYFQGNSAPDKSGLPSDRFSAERTGGSVSTLTIQRTQQEDSAVYLCASSLSGPTYNEQFFGPGTRLTVL.

V is TRBV10-3 and J is TRBJ2-7; D remains unclear. The CDR3 loop spans 15 amino acids. Trimming removed 2 bases from V and 2 bases from J, with 13 bases in between. Germline values: CDR1 ENHRY, CDR2 SYGVKD. The CDR3 nucleotides are TGTGCCATCAGTGAGCCGAGAGTATCAACCTACGAGCAGTACTTC. The encoded protein is CAISEPRVSTYEQYF.

This sequence joins TRBV2 and TRBJ1-6; D not resolved. The CDR3 covers 13 residues. Germline V gene data show CDR1 as SNHLY and CDR2 as FYNNEI. Trimming cost V 6 bases and J 10 bases, with 13 bases left between them. The CDR3 reads CASRLQAGSPLHF. For the CDR3, the DNA is TGTGCCAGCAGGCTGCAGGCGGGATCACCCCTCCACTTT.

The chain joins TRBV20-1 to TRBJ2-3; no clear D. The germline V and J ends were trimmed by 4 bases and 2 bases, with 1 base remaining between them. The CDR3 runs to 10 residues. CDR1 is DFQATT, CDR2 SNEGSKA, per germline (reference sequence). This chain's CDR3 is CSATTDTQYF. In DNA, the CDR3 is TGCAGTGCTACCACAGATACGCAGTATTTT.

The chain employs TRBV10-2 and TRBJ2-5; a possible D gene is TRBD2 (6 bases). Trimming took 4 bases from V and 7 from J, leaving 16 bases between them. CDR1 and CDR2 (germline): WSHSY, SAAADI. The CDR3 is 14 residues long. In DNA, the CDR3 is TGCGCCAGCAGTGCTATGCGGGACTTTGGGACCCAGTACTTC. This codes for CASSAMRDFGTQYF.

The J gene is TRBJ1-3, the V gene TRBV5-4; possible D gene TRBD1, 6 bases. The germline CDR1 and CDR2 sequences are SGHNT and YYREEE (reference sequence). The CDR3 is 15 residues long. The V gene lost 4 bases and the J gene lost 3 bases, with 14 bases spanning the gap. CDR3 sequence reads: CASSRAQGYGNTIYF. For the CDR3, the DNA is TGTGCCAGCAGCCGGGCCCAGGGGTATGGAAACACCATATATTTT.

The gene calls are TRBV9 and TRBJ1-2; 7 bases are a match to TRBD1. CDR1 is SGDLS, CDR2 YYNGEE, per germline. V trimming: 0 bases; J trimming: 4 bases; junction bases outside the gene matches: 6. The CDR3 has 15 amino acids. The DNA of the CDR3 is TGTGCCAGCAGCGTAGGGGGAGGGGGCGTCTATGGCTACACCTTC. Residues: CASSVGGGGVYGYTF.

The rearrangement joins TRBV24-1 to TRBJ2-7; D might be TRBD1 or TRBD2, each matching 5 bases. Germline-derived CDR1 and CDR2 are KGHDR and SFDVKD. The CDR3 totals 18 residues. The ends were cut back, 5 bases at V and 5 bases at J, with 27 bases in the middle. The CDR3 region has the DNA TGTGCCACCAGTGGGGACCAGGCGGGTAGGAACCAAATCCACGAGCAGTACTTC. This gives the protein CATSGDQAGRNQIHEQYF.

The chain carries TRBV11-2 and TRBJ2-1; TRBD1 matches at 9 bases. Losses at the gene ends were 5 bases for V and 1 base for J; bases not matched to a gene: 9. Germline CDR1 reads SGHAT; CDR2 reads FQNNGV. This CDR3 has 17 residues. The CDR3 protein is CASSQGTGGLSYNEQFF. CDR3 DNA: TGTGCCAGCAGCCAGGGAACAGGGGGCCTTTCCTACAATGAGCAGTTCTTC.

The chain recombines TRBV18 with TRBJ1-4, with unresolved D. CDR3 length equals 17 residues. CDR1 is KGHSH and CDR2 is LQKENI in the germline V gene. Trimming took off 1 base at V and 8 bases at J, with 20 bases between the two ends. CDR3 coding DNA: TGTGCCAGCTCACCACAGAATTCCGTCCCGAGAGGGGAAAAACTGTTTTTT. It is translated as CASSPQNSVPRGEKLFF.

The V call is TRBV30, the J call TRBJ2-2; D possibly uses TRBD1 or TRBD2 (5 bases each). The CDR3 loop spans 11 amino acids. V was shortened by 8 bases and J by 7 bases, with 11 bases between the two germline ends. Germline CDR1 and CDR2: GTSNPN and SVGIG (reference sequence). CDR3 loop: CARGTVGELFF. CDR3 in DNA: TGTGCCCGGGGCACGGTCGGGGAGCTGTTTTTT.

The J gene is TRBJ2-2, the V gene TRBV9; 9 bases are a match to TRBD1. The V gene end was trimmed by 1 base and the J gene end by 5 bases; junction bases not matched to a gene: 3. The CDR3 runs 15 residues. Germline V lookup: CDR1 SGDLS, CDR2 YYNGEE. CDR3 nucleotide sequence: TGTGCCAGCAGCGTACGACAGGGGGTAACCGGGGAGCTGTTTTTT. Translating gives CASSVRQGVTGELFF.

The rearrangement uses TRBV27 and TRBJ1-1; no definite D call. Germline assignment: CDR1 MNHEY and CDR2 SMNVEV (reference sequence). V lost 0 bases and J 5 bases, leaving 13 bases between the germline ends. The CDR3 sequence is 15 residues long. The CDR3 coding sequence is TGTGCCAGCAGTTTATCGGAGGGCAGGTGGACTGAAGCTTTCTTT. Translation gives CASSLSEGRWTEAFF.

This chain connects TRBV27 to TRBJ1-5; 10 bases match TRBD1. The CDR3 spans 14 residues. J was trimmed by 6 bases and V by 5 bases; bases with no gene match: 4. Germline V gene sequence: CDR1 MNHEY, CDR2 SMNVEV (reference sequence). The CDR3 nucleotides are TGTGCCAGCAGTCCGCGGGACAGGGGTCAGCCCCAGCATTTT. Encoded protein: CASSPRDRGQPQHF.

This chain connects TRBV28 to TRBJ2-7; D gene unclear. Germline loops: CDR1 MDHEN, CDR2 SYDVKM. V gave up 6 bases and J gave up 3 bases, with 18 bases separating them. This CDR3 comprises 15 residues. The CDR3 DNA is TGTGCCAGCAGAAAGGCTCTGGGTCAGATCTACGAGCAGTACTTC. Translating it yields CASRKALGQIYEQYF. Drawing the rest from reference TRBV28 and TRBJ2-7, the complete variable domain is DVKVTQSSRYLVKRTGEKVFLECVQDMDHENMFWYRQDPGLGLRLIYFSYDVKMKEKGDIPEGYSVSREKKERFSLILESASTNQTSMYLCASRKALGQIYEQYFGPGTRLTVT.

The chain uses TRBV12-3 or TRBV12-4 and TRBJ1-6; tentatively, D is TRBD1 (6 bases). Trimming left V 5 bases short and J 11 bases short, with 13 bases between. This CDR3 contains 13 residues. For the CDR3, the DNA is TGTGCCAGCAGTCCACGGTCAGGGGCACCCCTCCACTTT. Translating it yields CASSPRSGAPLHF.

The CDR3 spells CASSEAGRTGYGYTF. CDR3 DNA: TGTGCCAGCAGTGAAGCAGGGAGGACCGGCTATGGCTACACCTTC. The chain combines TRBV6-1 with TRBJ1-2, with unresolved D. Germline lookup yields CDR1 MNHNS and CDR2 SASEGT. V was clipped by 0 bases and J by 4 bases, with 12 bases between them. The CDR3 contains 15 residues.

CDR3 coding DNA: TGCGCCAGCAGCTTCAGTGCGACAGGGGCGAACACCGGGGAGCTGTTTTTT. The encoded protein is CASSFSATGANTGELFF. The chain has TRBV5-1 and TRBJ2-2; the match to TRBD1 covers 8 bases. V lost 2 bases, J lost 0 bases, and 6 bases stayed unmatched. The CDR3 totals 17 residues. Germline CDR1 and CDR2: SGHRS and YFSETQ. The variable domain in full, completed from reference TRBV5-1 and TRBJ2-2, reads KAGVTQTPRYLIKTRGQQVTLSCSPISGHRSVSWYQQTPGQGLQFLFEYFSETQRNKGNFPGRFSGRQFSNSRSEMNVSTLELGDSALYLCASSFSATGANTGELFFGEGSRLTVL.

This chain joins TRBV30 and TRBJ2-1; D might be TRBD1 (6 bases). Germline V gene data show CDR1 as GTSNPN and CDR2 as SVGIG (reference sequence). Deletions cut 3 bases from V and 0 bases from J, with 12 bases between. The CDR3 runs to 15 residues. CDR3 DNA sequence: TGTGCCTGGAGGCACCAGGGGAGCTCCTACAATGAGCAGTTCTTC. This encodes CAWRHQGSSYNEQFF.

The chain has TRBV2 and TRBJ2-3; TRBD2 aligns across 9 bases. The germline CDR1 and CDR2 sequences are SNHLY and FYNNEI. There are 14 residues in the CDR3. Trimming removed 4 bases from V and 3 bases from J; junction bases left unmatched: 2. CDR3 sequence: CASSVSGSTDTQYF. CDR3 coding DNA: TGTGCCAGCAGTGTTAGCGGGAGTACAGATACGCAGTATTTT.

The CDR3 is CASSLGTGGKETQYF. The CDR3, as DNA: TGTGCCAGCAGCTTAGGGACAGGGGGTAAAGAGACCCAGTACTTC. V is TRBV7-8 and J is TRBJ2-5, with 10 positions matching TRBD1. V was pared by 1 base and J by 3 bases, with 2 bases of the junction left unmatched. There are 15 residues in the CDR3. CDR1 and CDR2 from the germline V gene are SGHVS and FQNEAQ.

This clone was counted once. The chain couples TRBV30 to TRBJ2-3; 11 bases map to TRBD2. Germline values: CDR1 GTSNPN, CDR2 SVGIG (reference sequence). The CDR3 extends over 14 amino acids. Unmatched junction bases numbered 2, after V lost 5 bases and J lost 1 base. The CDR3 sequence is CAWGTSGRTDTQYF. CDR3 bases: TGTGCCTGGGGGACTAGCGGACGCACAGATACGCAGTATTTT.

The rearrangement joins TRBV12-3 or TRBV12-4 to TRBJ1-2; possibly TRBD1 for D (5 bases). This CDR3 is 13 amino acids long. V was trimmed by 5 bases and J by 4 bases, leaving 11 bases between them. The CDR3 coding sequence is TGTGCCAGCAGTCTGACAGCAGGCTATGGCTACACCTTC. It encodes CASSLTAGYGYTF.

The V gene is TRBV21-1, the J gene TRBJ2-3; the listed D gene, TRBD1, was not tested against the DNA. TRBV21-1 is flagged as a pseudogene. CDR3 length: 15 amino acids. This CDR3 is CASSNKGGLTDTQYF. The CDR3 DNA is TGTGCCAGCAGCAACAAAGGGGGCCTGACAGATACGCAGTATTTT.

This chain uses TRBV19 with TRBJ2-1; unclear D gene. V shed 8 bases and J shed 0 bases, with 8 bases lying between them. The CDR3 spans 13 residues. The V gene's germline CDR1 is LNHDA and CDR2 SQIVND (reference sequence). CDR3 sequence: CASALSSYNEQFF. The DNA of the CDR3 is TGTGCCAGTGCATTAAGCTCCTACAATGAGCAGTTCTTC.

This chain connects TRBV3-1 (or the pseudogene TRBV3-2) to TRBJ1-3, with 8 positions matching TRBD1. V lost 0 bases to trimming and J lost 0 bases; unmatched junction nucleotides: 7. The germline V gene has CDR1 LGHDT and CDR2 YNNKEL (reference sequence). This CDR3 spans 18 amino acids. In DNA, the CDR3 is TGTGCCAGCAGCCAAGATCCGGACAGGGCCCTCTCTGGAAACACCATATATTTT. Residues: CASSQDPDRALSGNTIYF.